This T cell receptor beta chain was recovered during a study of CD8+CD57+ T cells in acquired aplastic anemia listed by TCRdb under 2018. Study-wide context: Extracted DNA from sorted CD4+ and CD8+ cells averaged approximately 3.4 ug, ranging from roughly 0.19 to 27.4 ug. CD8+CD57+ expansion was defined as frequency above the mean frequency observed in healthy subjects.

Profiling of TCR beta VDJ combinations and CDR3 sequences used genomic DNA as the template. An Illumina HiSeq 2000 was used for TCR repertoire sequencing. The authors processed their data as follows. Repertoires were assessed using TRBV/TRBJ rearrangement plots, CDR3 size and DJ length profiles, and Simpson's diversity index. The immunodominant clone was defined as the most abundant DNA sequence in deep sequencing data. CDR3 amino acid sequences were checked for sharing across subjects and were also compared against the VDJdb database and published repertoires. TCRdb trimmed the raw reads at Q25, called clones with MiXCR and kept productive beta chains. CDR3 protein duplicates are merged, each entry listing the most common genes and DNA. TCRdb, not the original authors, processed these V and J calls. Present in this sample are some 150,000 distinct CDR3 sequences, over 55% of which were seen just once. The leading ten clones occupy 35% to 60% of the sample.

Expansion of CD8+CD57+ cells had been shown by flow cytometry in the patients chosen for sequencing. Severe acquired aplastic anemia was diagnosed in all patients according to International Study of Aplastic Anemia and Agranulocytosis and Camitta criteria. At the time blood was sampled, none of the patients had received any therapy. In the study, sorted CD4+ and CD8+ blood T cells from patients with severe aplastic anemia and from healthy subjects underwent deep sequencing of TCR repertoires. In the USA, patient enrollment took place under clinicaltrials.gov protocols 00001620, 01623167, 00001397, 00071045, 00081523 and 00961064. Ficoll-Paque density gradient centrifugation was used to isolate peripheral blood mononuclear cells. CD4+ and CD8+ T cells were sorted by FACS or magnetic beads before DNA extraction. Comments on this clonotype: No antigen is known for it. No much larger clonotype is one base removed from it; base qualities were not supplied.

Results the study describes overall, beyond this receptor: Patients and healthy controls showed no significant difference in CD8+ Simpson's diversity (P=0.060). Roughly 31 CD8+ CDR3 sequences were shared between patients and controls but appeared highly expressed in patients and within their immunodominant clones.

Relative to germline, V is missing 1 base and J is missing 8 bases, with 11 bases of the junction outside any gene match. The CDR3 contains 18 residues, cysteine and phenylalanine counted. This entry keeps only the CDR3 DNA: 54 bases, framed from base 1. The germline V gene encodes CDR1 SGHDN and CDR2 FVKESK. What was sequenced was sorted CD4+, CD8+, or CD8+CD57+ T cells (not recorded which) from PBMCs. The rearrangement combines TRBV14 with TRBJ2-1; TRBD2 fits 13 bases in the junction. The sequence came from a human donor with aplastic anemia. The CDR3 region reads CASSQVGPGLAGIDEQFF. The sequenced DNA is TGTGCCAGCAGCCAAGTGGGCCCGGGACTAGCGGGAATCGATGAGCAGTTCTTC.